A selection of T cell receptor beta chains follows, all from one sample in a study of blood T cell repertoires in COVID-19. Some clones are missing from TCRdb's copy, which holds only in-frame ones; the method was immunoSEQ multiplex PCR. This sample has about 380,000 clones; approximately 81% occur once, and the top ten carry around 3.4%. The sequenced sample was peripheral blood. Receptor source: a woman in her late teens or twenties with acute or convalescent COVID-19. Both conserved end residues are part of each CDR3. The D gene is left open where the match is weak. Rows give clone size only sometimes, using once, few, many, or a class for an expanded clone.

CDR3nt: TGTGCCAGCAGGGGGACAGGGGGAGTCCAAGAGACCCAGTACTTC
CDR3aa: CASRGTGGVQETQYF
d_gene: TRBD1
abundance: once
j_gene: TRBJ2-5
v_gene: TRBV28

CDR3nt: TGTGCCAGCAGGGGACAGGGCGGCTACACCTTC
CDR3aa: CASRGQGGYTF
d_gene: TRBD1
abundance: -
j_gene: TRBJ1-2
v_gene: TRBV2

CDR3nt: TGTGCCAGTAGTATCCAGGGGTCGGTTGACTACGAGCAGTACTTC
CDR3aa: CASSIQGSVDYEQYF
d_gene: -
abundance: -
j_gene: TRBJ2-7
v_gene: TRBV19

CDR3nt: TGCGCCAGCAGCTTGCTGTGGAGGTCCTACGAGCAGTACTTC
CDR3aa: CASSLLWRSYEQYF
d_gene: -
abundance: -
j_gene: TRBJ2-7
v_gene: TRBV5-1

CDR3nt: TGCGCCAGCAGAACCCCCGGACAGACGAACACCGGGGAGCTGTTTTTT
CDR3aa: CASRTPGQTNTGELFF
d_gene: -
abundance: -
j_gene: TRBJ2-2
v_gene: TRBV5-1

CDR3nt: TGTGCCAGCAGTTTGGTCCGGGGGGAGCAGTTCTTC
CDR3aa: CASSLVRGEQFF
d_gene: -
abundance: -
j_gene: TRBJ2-1
v_gene: TRBV27

CDR3nt: TGTGCCAGCAGCCGACAGGGGATGGGTGAAAAACTGTTTTTT
CDR3aa: CASSRQGMGEKLFF
d_gene: TRBD1
abundance: -
j_gene: TRBJ1-4
v_gene: TRBV5-5

CDR3nt: TGTGCCAGCAGGATACCGGGACAGAAAAACATTCAGTACTTC
CDR3aa: CASRIPGQKNIQYF
d_gene: TRBD1
abundance: -
j_gene: TRBJ2-4
v_gene: TRBV28

CDR3nt: TGTGCCAGCACCCAGGGGCGGACGAACACTGAAGCTTTCTTT
CDR3aa: CASTQGRTNTEAFF
d_gene: -
abundance: -
j_gene: TRBJ1-1
v_gene: TRBV7-9

CDR3nt: TGTGCCAGCAGGGGACAGCATTTGGGAAATGAAAAACTGTTTTTT
CDR3aa: CASRGQHLGNEKLFF
d_gene: TRBD1
abundance: -
j_gene: TRBJ1-4
v_gene: TRBV6-1

CDR3nt: TGCGCCAGCAGCTTGTACAGGGCACTAGCGGGAGGGAGCTCCTACGAGCAGTACTTC
CDR3aa: CASSLYRALAGGSSYEQYF
d_gene: TRBD2
abundance: -
j_gene: TRBJ2-7
v_gene: TRBV5-1

CDR3nt: TGTGCCAGCAGTTACAGTAGGGGCGATTACAATGAGCAGTTCTTC
CDR3aa: CASSYSRGDYNEQFF
d_gene: -
abundance: once
j_gene: TRBJ2-1
v_gene: TRBV6-6

CDR3nt: TGTGCCACCAGCAGACTTTACAATGAGCAGTTCTTC
CDR3aa: CATSRLYNEQFF
d_gene: -
abundance: -
j_gene: TRBJ2-1
v_gene: TRBV15

CDR3nt: TGTGCCAGCAGCTTTAGCCTGGCGGGGAGGCAAGAGACCCAGTACTTC
CDR3aa: CASSFSLAGRQETQYF
d_gene: -
abundance: -
j_gene: TRBJ2-5
v_gene: TRBV7-6

CDR3nt: TGCGCCAGCAGCCAAGATTCGGGACAGGGTAGTTCACCCCTCCACTTT
CDR3aa: CASSQDSGQGSSPLHF
d_gene: TRBD1
abundance: -
j_gene: TRBJ1-6
v_gene: TRBV4-1

CDR3nt: TGTGCTAGTGGGGAACAGGGGGAAGAGACCCAGTACTTC
CDR3aa: CASGEQGEETQYF
d_gene: TRBD1
abundance: once
j_gene: TRBJ2-5
v_gene: TRBV12-5

CDR3nt: TGCGCCAGCAGTTCTAACTACGAGCAGTACTTC
CDR3aa: CASSSNYEQYF
d_gene: -
abundance: -
j_gene: TRBJ2-7
v_gene: TRBV5-1

CDR3nt: TGTGCCAGCAGACCCTGGGAGATATGGCACACCATATATTTT
CDR3aa: CASRPWEIWHTIYF
d_gene: -
abundance: -
j_gene: TRBJ1-3
v_gene: TRBV28

CDR3nt: TGTGCCAGCAGCTTAGAAGCGGGTAATGAAAAACTGTTTTTT
CDR3aa: CASSLEAGNEKLFF
d_gene: -
abundance: -
j_gene: TRBJ1-4
v_gene: TRBV7-9

CDR3nt: TGTGCCAGCAGCCCGGCACAGGGGGCGGCTTTCTTT
CDR3aa: CASSPAQGAAFF
d_gene: TRBD1
abundance: -
j_gene: TRBJ1-1
v_gene: TRBV11-2

CDR3nt: TGTGCCAGCAGCCCTAGCGGGGAGGGCACCGGGGAGCTGTTTTTT
CDR3aa: CASSPSGEGTGELFF
d_gene: TRBD2
abundance: -
j_gene: TRBJ2-2
v_gene: TRBV7-3

CDR3nt: TGTGCCAGCAGCTTAGCCAACAGGGGGCTGGGTCAGCCCCAGCATTTT
CDR3aa: CASSLANRGLGQPQHF
d_gene: TRBD1
abundance: -
j_gene: TRBJ1-5
v_gene: TRBV7-8

CDR3nt: TGTGCCAGCAGCCCAGGAGGGCGGGGGGGCTCAGATACGCAGTATTTT
CDR3aa: CASSPGGRGGSDTQYF
d_gene: TRBD2
abundance: -
j_gene: TRBJ2-3
v_gene: TRBV9

CDR3nt: TGTGCCAGCAGCTTTGAGTTCGGACTCTACGAGCAGTACTTC
CDR3aa: CASSFEFGLYEQYF
d_gene: -
abundance: -
j_gene: TRBJ2-7
v_gene: TRBV11-2

CDR3nt: TGTGCCAGCAGCCGTGGCAGAAACTATGGCTACACCTTC
CDR3aa: CASSRGRNYGYTF
d_gene: -
abundance: many
j_gene: TRBJ1-2
v_gene: TRBV3-1/TRBV3-2

CDR3nt: TGTGCCAGCAGCCCCGGTGGTGGAAACACCATATATTTT
CDR3aa: CASSPGGGNTIYF
d_gene: -
abundance: -
j_gene: TRBJ1-3
v_gene: TRBV3-1/TRBV3-2

CDR3nt: TGTGCCAGCAGTCAGGGAGGCGGTCAGCCCCAGCATTTT
CDR3aa: CASSQGGGQPQHF
d_gene: -
abundance: -
j_gene: TRBJ1-5
v_gene: TRBV7-9

CDR3nt: TGTGCCAGCAGCGTGGGAGGACAGGGGGCCCCCCATGGCTACACCTTC
CDR3aa: CASSVGGQGAPHGYTF
d_gene: TRBD1
abundance: -
j_gene: TRBJ1-2
v_gene: TRBV9

CDR3nt: TGTGCCAGCAGCCATAACGACAGATCCGGCTACACCTTC
CDR3aa: CASSHNDRSGYTF
d_gene: -
abundance: -
j_gene: TRBJ1-2
v_gene: TRBV4-2

CDR3nt: TGTGCCAGCAGTTACGTTGTGGGACAGGGGGCCGGTTACGAGCAGTACTTC
CDR3aa: CASSYVVGQGAGYEQYF
d_gene: TRBD1
abundance: few
j_gene: TRBJ2-7
v_gene: TRBV28

CDR3nt: TGTGCCATCATAGAGGACAACACAGATACGCAGTATTTT
CDR3aa: CAIIEDNTDTQYF
d_gene: -
abundance: few
j_gene: TRBJ2-3
v_gene: TRBV10-3

CDR3nt: TGTGCCAGCAGCTTCAGACTAGCGGGGATACAAGAGACCCAGTACTTC
CDR3aa: CASSFRLAGIQETQYF
d_gene: TRBD2
abundance: -
j_gene: TRBJ2-5
v_gene: TRBV5-6

CDR3nt: TGTGCCTGGACTAGGGGAAACAATTCACCCCTCCACTTT
CDR3aa: CAWTRGNNSPLHF
d_gene: -
abundance: -
j_gene: TRBJ1-6
v_gene: TRBV30

CDR3nt: TGCGCCAGCAGTGAGTCCCCCCGAGGGCCGGGTCTAACAGATACGCAGTATTTT
CDR3aa: CASSESPRGPGLTDTQYF
d_gene: -
abundance: -
j_gene: TRBJ2-3
v_gene: TRBV10-2

CDR3nt: TGTGCCAGCAGCTTGAAGGGAGATGGTGAAAAACTGTTTTTT
CDR3aa: CASSLKGDGEKLFF
d_gene: -
abundance: once
j_gene: TRBJ1-4
v_gene: TRBV5-4

CDR3nt: TGTGCCAGCAGCCAAGTTGGGACTAGCAAGAATGAGCAGTTCTTC
CDR3aa: CASSQVGTSKNEQFF
d_gene: TRBD2
abundance: -
j_gene: TRBJ2-1
v_gene: TRBV3-1/TRBV3-2

CDR3nt: TGTGCCAGCACCGACCTCGGGGTTAATGAAAAACTGTTTTTT
CDR3aa: CASTDLGVNEKLFF
d_gene: -
abundance: -
j_gene: TRBJ1-4
v_gene: TRBV27

CDR3nt: TGTGCCACCGGGGGACGGACGAACACTGAAGCTTTCTTT
CDR3aa: CATGGRTNTEAFF
d_gene: -
abundance: -
j_gene: TRBJ1-1
v_gene: TRBV5-4

CDR3nt: TGTGCCAGCAGCCCCGGACAGGTAGGCGGCTACACCTTC
CDR3aa: CASSPGQVGGYTF
d_gene: TRBD1
abundance: -
j_gene: TRBJ1-2
v_gene: TRBV3-1/TRBV3-2

CDR3nt: TGTGCCAGTAGCGCGGACAGGGCGTATAATTCACCCCTCCACTTT
CDR3aa: CASSADRAYNSPLHF
d_gene: TRBD1
abundance: once
j_gene: TRBJ1-6
v_gene: TRBV19

CDR3nt: TGCGCCAGCAGCCGCGGGGACAACTATGGCTACACCTTC
CDR3aa: CASSRGDNYGYTF
d_gene: -
abundance: once
j_gene: TRBJ1-2
v_gene: TRBV4-1

CDR3nt: TGCGCCAGCAGCCATGGACTAGCGGGGGGGGTTAATGAGCAGTTCTTC
CDR3aa: CASSHGLAGGVNEQFF
d_gene: TRBD2
abundance: -
j_gene: TRBJ2-1
v_gene: TRBV4-1

CDR3nt: TGTGCCAGCAGTCCGGGACAGTCTTACAATGAGCAGTTCTTC
CDR3aa: CASSPGQSYNEQFF
d_gene: TRBD1
abundance: -
j_gene: TRBJ2-1
v_gene: TRBV11-2

CDR3nt: TGTGCCAGCAGTCCGTTCAGTCGGGAGGGCGGAGAGACCCAGTACTTC
CDR3aa: CASSPFSREGGETQYF
d_gene: TRBD2
abundance: -
j_gene: TRBJ2-5
v_gene: TRBV28

CDR3nt: TGTGCCAGCAGTCCACAGGGGATGAGTGAAAAACTGTTTTTT
CDR3aa: CASSPQGMSEKLFF
d_gene: TRBD1
abundance: -
j_gene: TRBJ1-4
v_gene: TRBV6-5